This TCR beta chain was obtained from a study of post-analysis software for immune sequencing data. The TCR beta cDNA libraries carried unique molecular identifiers. The source material, about 0.85 to 11 million T cells, gave rise to 450,000 to 550,000 cDNA molecules. One entry per CDR3 protein results from TCRdb running MiXCR on the PCR reads. The sample lists more than 450,000 distinct CDR3 sequences; around 47% were seen once. The CDR3 loop spans 14 amino acids. Trimming removed 6 bases at V and 7 bases at J, with 15 bases between. For this clonotype: Its antigen is unidentified.

Overall study results and limits: Higher frequency in patients than in controls was seen for roughly 5 TRBV segments, with TRBV5-6, TRBV5-1 and TRBV20-1 among them.

What was sequenced was blood. V and J are TRBV12-3 or TRBV12-4 and TRBJ1-4; D possibly corresponds to TRBD1 (5 bases). This clonotype was sampled from a girl between 5 and 17 years old with multiple sclerosis. The CDR3 protein is CASSGREGSEKLFF. The DNA for the CDR3 is TGTGCCAGCAGCGGCAGGGAGGGGAGTGAAAAACTGTTTTTT.